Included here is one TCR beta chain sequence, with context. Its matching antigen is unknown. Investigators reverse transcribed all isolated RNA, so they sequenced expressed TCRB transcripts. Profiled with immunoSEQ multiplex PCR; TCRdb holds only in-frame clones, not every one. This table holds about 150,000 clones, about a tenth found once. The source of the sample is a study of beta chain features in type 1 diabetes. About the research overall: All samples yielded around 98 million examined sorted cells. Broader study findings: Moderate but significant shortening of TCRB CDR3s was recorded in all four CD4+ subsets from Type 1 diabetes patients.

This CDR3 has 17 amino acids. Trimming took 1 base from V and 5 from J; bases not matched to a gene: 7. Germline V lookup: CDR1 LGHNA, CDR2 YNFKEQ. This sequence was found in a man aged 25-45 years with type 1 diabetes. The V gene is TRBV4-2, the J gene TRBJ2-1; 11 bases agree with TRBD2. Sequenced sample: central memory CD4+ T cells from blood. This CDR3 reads CASSQAPGTSGNNEQFF. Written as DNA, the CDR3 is TGTGCCAGCAGCCAAGCCCCTGGGACTAGCGGAAACAATGAGCAGTTCTTC.